These 2 T cell receptor beta chains were all obtained from the same sample, sequenced in a study of blood T cell repertoires in COVID-19. Method: immunoSEQ multiplex PCR; TCRdb's copy keeps in-frame clones and lacks some. This sample has over 130,000 clones, with 85% found just once. The sample comprised peripheral blood. The receptors were sampled from a man between 45 and 60 years old with acute or convalescent COVID-19.

The chain couples TRBV18 to TRBJ2-5, with a weak D call TRBD1 (6 bases). V was trimmed by 3 bases and J by 0 bases, leaving 8 bases between them. Germline V gives CDR1 KGHSH, CDR2 LQKENI. The CDR3 extends over 14 amino acids. The CDR3 DNA is TGTGCCAGCTCACCGACAGGTTACCAAGAGACCCAGTACTTC. Translated: CASSPTGYQETQYF. Using reference TRBV18 and TRBJ2-5 for the parts outside the CDR3, the full variable domain is NAGVMQNPRHLVRRRGQEARLRCSPMKGHSHVYWYRQLPEEGLKFMVYLQKENIIDESGMPKERFSAEFPKEGPSILRIQQVVRGDSAAYFCASSPTGYQETQYFGPGTRLLVL.

The rearrangement links TRBV7-8 to TRBJ2-5; 11 positions match TRBD1. The CDR3 runs 13 residues. The junction had 0 bases not matched to a gene; V was cut back by 4 bases and J by 5 bases. CDR1 and CDR2 from the germline V gene are SGHVS and FQNEAQ. This chain's CDR3 is CASSWDRGETQYF. The DNA of the CDR3 is TGTGCCAGCAGCTGGGACAGGGGGGAGACCCAGTACTTC.